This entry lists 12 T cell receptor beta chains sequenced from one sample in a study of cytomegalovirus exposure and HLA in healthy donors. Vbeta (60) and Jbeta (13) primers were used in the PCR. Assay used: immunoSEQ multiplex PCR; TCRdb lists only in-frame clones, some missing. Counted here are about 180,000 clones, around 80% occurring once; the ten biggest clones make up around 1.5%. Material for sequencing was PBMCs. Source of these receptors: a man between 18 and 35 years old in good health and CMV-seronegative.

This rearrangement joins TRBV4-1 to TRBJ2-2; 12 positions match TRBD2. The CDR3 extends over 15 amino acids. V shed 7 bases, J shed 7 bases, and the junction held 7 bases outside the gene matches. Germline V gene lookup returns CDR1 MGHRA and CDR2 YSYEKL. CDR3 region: CASTSSGRASGELFF. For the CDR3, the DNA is TGCGCCAGCACATCTAGCGGGAGGGCCAGCGGGGAGCTGTTTTTT.

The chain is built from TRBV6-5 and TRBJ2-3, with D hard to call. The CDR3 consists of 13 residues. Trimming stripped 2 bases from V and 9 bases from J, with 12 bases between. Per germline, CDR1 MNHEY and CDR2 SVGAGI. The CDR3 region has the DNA TGTGCCAGCAGTTACGAGGTCCCTGGAACGCAGTATTTT. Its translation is CASSYEVPGTQYF.

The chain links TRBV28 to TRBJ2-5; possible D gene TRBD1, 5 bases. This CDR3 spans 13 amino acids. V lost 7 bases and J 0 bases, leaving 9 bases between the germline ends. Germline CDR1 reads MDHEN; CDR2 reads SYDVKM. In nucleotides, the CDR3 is TGTGCCAGCATACAGGTTAACCAAGAGACCCAGTACTTC. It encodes CASIQVNQETQYF.

The CDR3 DNA reads TGTGCCAGCAGCCCAGGGACTAGCCCGAACAATGAGCAGTTCTTC. Encoded protein: CASSPGTSPNNEQFF. V gene TRBV7-2 combines with J gene TRBJ2-1, with 9 nucleotides matching TRBD2. This CDR3 has 15 amino acids. V lost 5 bases and J lost 5; bases outside the gene matches: 7. In germline, CDR1 is SGHTA, CDR2 FQGNSA.

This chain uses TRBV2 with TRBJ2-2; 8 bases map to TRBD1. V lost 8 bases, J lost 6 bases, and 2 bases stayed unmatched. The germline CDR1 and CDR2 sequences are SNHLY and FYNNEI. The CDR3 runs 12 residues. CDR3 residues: CASRTGSGELFF. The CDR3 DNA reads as TGTGCCAGCCGGACAGGGTCCGGGGAGCTGTTTTTT.

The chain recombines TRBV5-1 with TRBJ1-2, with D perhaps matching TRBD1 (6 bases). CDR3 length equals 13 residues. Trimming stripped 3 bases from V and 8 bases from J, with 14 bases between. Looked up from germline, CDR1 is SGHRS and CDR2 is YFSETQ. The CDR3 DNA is TGCGCCAGCAGCTCGGGACAAATGGGGGGCTACACCTTC. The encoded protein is CASSSGQMGGYTF. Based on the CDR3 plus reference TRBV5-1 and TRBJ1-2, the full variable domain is KAGVTQTPRYLIKTRGQQVTLSCSPISGHRSVSWYQQTPGQGLQFLFEYFSETQRNKGNFPGRFSGRQFSNSRSEMNVSTLELGDSALYLCASSSGQMGGYTFGSGTRLTVV.

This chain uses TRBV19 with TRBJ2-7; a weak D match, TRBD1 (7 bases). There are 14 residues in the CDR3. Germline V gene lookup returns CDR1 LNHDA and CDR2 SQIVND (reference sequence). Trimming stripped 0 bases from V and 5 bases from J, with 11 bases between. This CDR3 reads CASSIEGRGDEQYF. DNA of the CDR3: TGTGCCAGTAGTATAGAAGGCAGGGGGGACGAGCAGTACTTC.

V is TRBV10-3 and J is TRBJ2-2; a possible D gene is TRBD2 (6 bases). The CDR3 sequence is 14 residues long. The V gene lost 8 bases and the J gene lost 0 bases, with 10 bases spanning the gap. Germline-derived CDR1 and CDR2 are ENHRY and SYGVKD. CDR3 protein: CAIGDFSNTGELFF. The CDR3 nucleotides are TGTGCCATCGGGGACTTTTCGAACACCGGGGAGCTGTTTTTT.

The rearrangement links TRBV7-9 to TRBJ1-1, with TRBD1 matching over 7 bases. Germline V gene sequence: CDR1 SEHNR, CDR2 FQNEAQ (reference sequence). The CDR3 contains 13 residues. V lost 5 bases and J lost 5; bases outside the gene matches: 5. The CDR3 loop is CASSPDRVTEAFF. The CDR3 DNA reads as TGTGCCAGCAGCCCCGACAGGGTAACTGAAGCTTTCTTT.

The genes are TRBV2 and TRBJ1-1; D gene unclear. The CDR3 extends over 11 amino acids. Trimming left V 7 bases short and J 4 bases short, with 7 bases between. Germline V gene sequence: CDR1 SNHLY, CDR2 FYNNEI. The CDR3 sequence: CASTRSTEAFF. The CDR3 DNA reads TGTGCCAGCACCAGAAGCACTGAAGCTTTCTTT.

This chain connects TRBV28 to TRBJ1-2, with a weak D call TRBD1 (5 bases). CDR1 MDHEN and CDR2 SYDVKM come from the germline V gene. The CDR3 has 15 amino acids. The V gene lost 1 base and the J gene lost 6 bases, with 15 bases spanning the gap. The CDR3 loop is CASSLSSTARDGYTF. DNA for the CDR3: TGTGCCAGCAGTTTATCGTCGACAGCAAGGGATGGCTACACCTTC.

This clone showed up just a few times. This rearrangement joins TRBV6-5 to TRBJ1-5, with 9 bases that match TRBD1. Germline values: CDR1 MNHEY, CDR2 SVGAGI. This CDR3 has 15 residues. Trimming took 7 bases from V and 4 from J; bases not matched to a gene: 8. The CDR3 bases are TGTGCCAGCATGGGACAGGGCCTTCCTAATCAGCCCCAGCATTTT. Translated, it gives CASMGQGLPNQPQHF.